What follows are 14 T cell receptor beta chains derived from one specimen sequenced in a study of T cells after yellow fever vaccination. One entry per CDR3 protein, called by TCRdb with MiXCR from the 5' RACE reads. The data show about 160,000 distinct CDR3 sequences, roughly 8.8% seen once. Material: CD8+ T cells sorted from PBMCs, obtained 45 days after the yellow fever booster vaccination. These receptors were collected from a man aged 18 to 29 who received the YFV17D yellow fever vaccine.

CDR3 loop: CSAREDPNTGELFF. Here the CDR3 DNA reads TGCAGTGCTAGGGAGGACCCGAACACCGGGGAGCTGTTTTTT. The chain combines TRBV20-1 with TRBJ2-2; a possible D gene is TRBD2 (5 bases). Trimming removed 3 bases from V and 0 bases from J, with 8 bases in between. CDR3 size: 14 residues. Germline CDR1 DFQATT, CDR2 SNEGSKA (reference sequence).

This clonotype showed up just a few times. This chain joins TRBV9 and TRBJ1-5; 8 nucleotides line up with TRBD1. There are 15 residues in the CDR3. After removal of 0 bases from V and 6 bases from J, the junction contained 5 bases not matched to a gene. Germline V gives CDR1 SGDLS, CDR2 YYNGEE. The CDR3 DNA reads TGTGCCAGCAGCGTAGGCCAGGGGGCTAGTCAGCCCCAGCATTTT. It codes for CASSVGQGASQPQHF.

This clonotype was detected only a few times. The chain is built from TRBV18 and TRBJ2-3; D remains unclear. Germline assignment: CDR1 KGHSH and CDR2 LQKENI. The ends were cut back, 4 bases at V and 0 bases at J, with 11 bases in the middle. The CDR3 is made up of 15 amino acids. This CDR3 is CASSLRLTSTDTQYF. In nucleotides, the CDR3 is TGTGCCAGCTCACTCCGACTCACTAGCACAGATACGCAGTATTTT.

The J gene is TRBJ2-1, the V gene TRBV7-2; D could derive from TRBD1 or TRBD2 (6 bases each). Deletions cut 6 bases from V and 0 bases from J, with 21 bases between. Germline CDR1 is SGHTA and CDR2 is FQGNSA. This CDR3 contains 18 residues. CDR3 in amino acids: CASSRGRSWRRSYNEQFF. The CDR3 DNA reads TGTGCCAGCAGTAGGGGGAGGAGCTGGAGGCGCTCCTACAATGAGCAGTTCTTC.

This clonotype was seen only a few times. This chain uses TRBV29-1 with TRBJ2-5; D is undetermined. Germline V gene lookup returns CDR1 SQVTM and CDR2 ANQGSEA. The CDR3 length is 12 residues. Deletions cut 6 bases from V and 4 bases from J, with 12 bases between. DNA of the CDR3: TGCAGCGTCCGATGGGGTGTAGAGACCCAGTACTTC. It codes for CSVRWGVETQYF.

In this sample, this clonotype turned up many times. The gene calls are TRBV7-9 and TRBJ2-5; no clear D. Germline V gives CDR1 SEHNR, CDR2 FQNEAQ (reference sequence). Trimming took 1 base from V and 2 from J, leaving 5 bases between them. This CDR3 contains 13 residues. As DNA, the CDR3 is TGTGCCAGCAGCTTAGAGAATCAAGAGACCCAGTACTTC. Protein sequence: CASSLENQETQYF. The full variable domain, completed using reference TRBV7-9 and TRBJ2-5, is DTGVSQNPRHKITKRGQNVTFRCDPISEHNRLYWYRQTLGQGPEFLTYFQNEAQLEKSRLLSDRFSAERPKGSFSTLEIQRTEQGDSAMYLCASSLENQETQYFGPGTRLLVL.

This clonotype was counted only a few times. The rearrangement links TRBV12-3 or TRBV12-4 to TRBJ1-1, with 9 bases that match TRBD1. Germline trimming cut 7 bases from V and 11 bases from J; bases unmatched to any gene: 14. This CDR3 contains 14 residues. The CDR3, as DNA: TGTGCCAGCATTCCGCCGGGACAGGGTCAAGGGGCTTTCTTT. It is translated as CASIPPGQGQGAFF.

The J gene is TRBJ2-7, the V gene TRBV14; 7 bases fit TRBD1. Per germline, CDR1 SGHDN and CDR2 FVKESK. With 3 bases clipped from V and 6 bases from J, the junction kept 8 bases outside the gene matches. The CDR3 sequence is 14 residues long. The CDR3 bases are TGTGCCAGCAGCCAGCAGACAGGGTACGGCGAGCAGTACTTC. This gives the protein CASSQQTGYGEQYF.

In its sample, this clonotype was seen a few times. The chain uses TRBV19 and TRBJ1-4, with D hard to call. This CDR3 has 11 residues. The germline V gene encodes CDR1 LNHDA and CDR2 SQIVND (reference sequence). The V end was cut by 7 bases, the J end by 4 bases, with 4 bases between. In nucleotides, the CDR3 is TGTGCCAGTAACAATAATGAAAAACTGTTTTTT. Residues: CASNNNEKLFF.

The rearrangement joins TRBV7-9 to TRBJ2-4, with D hard to call. The V end lost 1 base, the J end lost 3 bases, and 7 bases lay between the germline ends. Germline V gives CDR1 SEHNR, CDR2 FQNEAQ (reference sequence). The CDR3 spans 14 residues. The CDR3: CASSLGNNKNIQYF. CDR3 nucleotide sequence: TGTGCCAGCAGCTTAGGAAACAACAAAAACATTCAGTACTTC.

The genes are TRBV7-9 and TRBJ2-7, with 8 bases lining up with TRBD1. The CDR3 spans 16 residues. The J segment lost 3 bases and the V segment lost 4 bases, leaving 11 bases of the junction unmatched. The germline V gene encodes CDR1 SEHNR and CDR2 FQNEAQ (reference sequence). CDR3 protein: CASSSSPGQGNYEQYF. DNA for the CDR3: TGTGCCAGCAGCTCGAGCCCTGGACAGGGTAACTACGAGCAGTACTTC.

The DNA for the CDR3 is TGTGCCAGCAGTCCCCAGGACAGGGGGGCCTACGAGCAGTACTTC. Translated, it gives CASSPQDRGAYEQYF. The rearrangement joins TRBV27 to TRBJ2-7, with 10 bases fitting TRBD1. Trimming cost V 5 bases and J 2 bases; bases outside gene matches: 6. The germline V gene has CDR1 MNHEY and CDR2 SMNVEV (reference sequence). The CDR3 is 15 amino acids.

The rearrangement links TRBV10-3 to TRBJ2-7, with D unclear. V was pared by 3 bases and J by 2 bases, with 8 bases between. CDR3 length: 13 residues. Germline V gene data show CDR1 as ENHRY and CDR2 as SYGVKD. CDR3 sequence: CAISDLVAYEQYF. In DNA form, the CDR3 reads TGTGCCATCAGTGACTTGGTAGCCTACGAGCAGTACTTC.

This clonotype came up a few times. J is TRBJ2-3 and V is TRBV27, with 9 bases that match TRBD1. The CDR3 loop spans 16 amino acids. Germline trimming cut 8 bases from V and 3 bases from J; bases unmatched to any gene: 12. Germline V lookup: CDR1 MNHEY, CDR2 SMNVEV (reference sequence). CDR3 in amino acids: CASSLLTGGRTDTQYF. The CDR3 DNA is TGTGCCAGCTCCCTACTGACAGGGGGGAGGACAGATACGCAGTATTTT.